A single sample gave rise to the 15 T cell receptor beta chains below, sequenced in a study of tumor and adjacent non-tumor tissue in lung cancer. A modified ARM-PCR protocol with three rounds of nested PCR amplified TCRbeta. TCRdb re-analysed the multiplex PCR reads in MiXCR, keeping a single row per CDR3 protein. The table has more than 35,000 distinct CDR3 sequences, roughly 60% seen once. This sample's RNA came from whole unsorted tissue. The normal lung tissue was taken more than 3 cm from the tumor edge. The specimen was distant non-tumor lung tissue. Receptors were obtained from a woman aged 40-49 years with non-small cell lung cancer.

In its sample, this clonotype was seen a few times. One end of the junction does not line up with germline, which may come from a read error. The chain is built from TRBV4-1 and TRBJ1-1; D unresolved. Germline V gene sequence: CDR1 MGHRA, CDR2 YSYEKL. There are 14 residues in the CDR3. CDR3 nucleotide sequence: TGCGCCTGCAGCCAAGATAGTAGTCCCGCGCCCGCTTTCTTT. Translating gives CACSQDSSPAPAFF.

This clonotype has ten or more counts. This rearrangement joins TRBV28 to TRBJ1-2; D gene unclear. In germline, CDR1 is MDHEN, CDR2 SYDVKM. The CDR3 covers 14 residues. V shed 1 base and J shed 4 bases, with 10 bases lying between them. DNA for the CDR3: TGTGCCAGCAGTTTATTAGCGGTTAGCTATGGCTACACCTTC. This encodes CASSLLAVSYGYTF.

Turning to this clonotype: An end of the junction does not agree with germline; a read error may underlie this. The V gene is TRBV12-3 or TRBV12-4, the J gene TRBJ2-1, with 11 bases that match TRBD2. The CDR3 consists of 15 residues. The CDR3 here is CAGRVAGGPGNEQFF. CDR3 sequence (DNA): TGTGCCGGCAGAGTAGCGGGAGGGCCGGGCAATGAGCAGTTCTTC.

Note on this clonotype: A read error may account for a junction end that differs from germline. The chain is built from TRBV29-1 and TRBJ1-3, with D perhaps TRBD1 (5 bases). This CDR3 region has 15 residues. Looked up from germline, CDR1 is SQVTM and CDR2 is ANQGSEA. The CDR3 loop is CSVEDLRGTGNTLYF. Written as DNA, the CDR3 is TGCAGCGTTGAAGATCTGAGGGGAACTGGAAACACCTTATATTTT. Variable domain in full (rest from reference TRBV29-1 and TRBJ1-3): SAVISQKPSRDICQRGTSLTIQCQVDSQVTMMFWYRQQPGQSLTLIATANQGSEATYESGFVIDKFPISRPNLTFSTLTVSNMSPEDSSIYLCSVEDLRGTGNTLYFGEGSWLTVV.

This sequence joins TRBV2 and TRBJ1-6; D is unclear. V was pared by 3 bases and J by 6 bases, with 9 bases between. This CDR3 spans 14 amino acids. In germline, CDR1 is SNHLY, CDR2 FYNNEI. The CDR3 reads CASSDRTANSPLHF. The CDR3 DNA reads TGTGCCAGCAGTGATAGGACGGCTAATTCACCCCTCCACTTT.

Notes on this clonotype: With a much larger clone just one base away, this may be a read error. This sequence joins TRBV11-2 and TRBJ2-1; 7 bases are shared with TRBD2. The CDR3 is 16 residues long. V lost 0 bases and J lost 0; bases outside the gene matches: 2. CDR1 and CDR2 (germline): SGHAT, FQNNGV. The CDR3 loop reads CASSLDPGGSYNEQFF. DNA of the CDR3: TGTGCCAGCAGCTTAGATCCGGGGGGCTCCTACAATGAGCAGTTCTTC.

Of note for this clonotype: A read error may produce the germline difference seen at one junction end. The chain combines TRBV4-2 with TRBJ1-2, with D unresolved. This CDR3 is 16 amino acids long. Germline lookup yields CDR1 LGHNA and CDR2 YNFKEQ. The CDR3 is CASSQALLTANYGYIF. As DNA, the CDR3 is TGTGCCAGCAGCCAAGCTCTACTAACAGCTAACTATGGCTACATCTTC.

The gene calls are TRBV6-5 and TRBJ1-2; TRBD1 is a possible D gene (6 bases). This CDR3 spans 14 amino acids. Germline values: CDR1 MNHEY, CDR2 SVGAGI. The ends were cut back, 0 bases at V and 7 bases at J, with 12 bases in the middle. The CDR3: CASSYSGEGGGYTF. CDR3 nucleotide sequence: TGTGCCAGCAGTTACTCGGGGGAGGGGGGTGGCTACACCTTC.

A remark on this clonotype: Sequence at one end of the junction differs from germline and may be a read error. The chain carries TRBV20-1 and TRBJ1-6; no firm D call. The CDR3 is 14 residues long. Germline values: CDR1 DFQATT, CDR2 SNEGSKA (reference sequence). For the CDR3, the DNA is TGCAATGCTAGAGTGGCACGGGATAATTCACCCCTCCGCTTT. Translating it yields CNARVARDNSPLRF.

This chain joins TRBV28 and TRBJ2-5; TRBD2 agrees at 9 bases. The CDR3 extends over 17 amino acids. V lost 4 bases to trimming and J lost 3 bases; unmatched junction nucleotides: 12. Germline V lookup: CDR1 MDHEN, CDR2 SYDVKM. The CDR3 nucleotides read TGTGCCAGCAGTTCCTTCAACGGACTAGCGAGGGAAGAGACCCAGTACTTC. Its protein product is CASSSFNGLAREETQYF.

About this clonotype itself: A much larger clone differs by one base, so this may be a read error. The chain is built from TRBV28 and TRBJ2-1; 8 bases map to TRBD2. Germline values: CDR1 MDHEN, CDR2 SYDVKM. The CDR3 covers 15 residues. Written as DNA, the CDR3 is TGTACCAGCAGTTTTCTTAGCGGGAAGTTTAATGAGCAGTTCTTC. The encoded protein is CTSSFLSGKFNEQFF. Drawing the rest from reference TRBV28 and TRBJ2-1, the complete variable domain is DVKVTQSSRYLVKRTGEKVFLECVQDMDHENMFWYRQDPGLGLRLIYFSYDVKMKEKGDIPEGYSVSREKKERFSLILESASTNQTSMYLCTSSFLSGKFNEQFFGPGTRLTVL.

About this clonotype itself: At one boundary the junction diverges from the germline segment, which might be a read error. The chain employs TRBV24-1 and TRBJ1-6; no reliable D call. There are 14 residues in the CDR3. Germline CDR1 and CDR2: KGHDR and SFDVKD. Here the CDR3 DNA reads TGTGTCACCAGTGAAAGGTGGGATAATTCACCCCTCCACTTT. Translating it yields CVTSERWDNSPLHF.

As to this clonotype: One base away lies a much larger clone, so this may be a sequencing read error. The chain uses TRBV30 and TRBJ2-7, with 10 bases aligning to TRBD1. CDR3 length: 15 amino acids. The germline V gene has CDR1 GTSNPN and CDR2 SVGIG (reference sequence). V shed 5 bases, J shed 5 bases, and the junction held 12 bases outside the gene matches. The CDR3 DNA is TGTGCCTGGGATAACGCGGGGGACAGGGGACACGAGCAGTACTTC. This encodes CAWDNAGDRGHEQYF.

This clonotype appeared many times. The chain is built from TRBV30 and TRBJ2-1; 11 nucleotides align to TRBD2. Per the germline V gene, CDR1 is GTSNPN and CDR2 is SVGIG (reference sequence). With V trimmed by 5 bases and J by 13 bases, 4 bases remained unmatched. This CDR3 contains 11 residues. CDR3 DNA sequence: TGTGCCTGGGATACTAGCGGGAGCCAGTTCTTC. It encodes CAWDTSGSQFF.

This clonotype appeared a few times. The chain joins TRBV5-1 to TRBJ2-1; 10 bases fit TRBD2. The CDR3 has 15 residues. Germline-derived CDR1 and CDR2 are SGHRS and YFSETQ. Unmatched junction bases numbered 5, after V lost 3 bases and J lost 5 bases. The CDR3 spells CASSYGTSANNEQFF. CDR3 DNA sequence: TGCGCCAGCAGCTACGGGACTAGCGCTAACAATGAGCAGTTCTTC.